This T cell receptor beta chain was recovered during a study of T-cell reconstitution after alpha-beta-depleted transplantation in children. Study-wide findings and caveats: Surviving recipient T cells and thymic progenitors produced the high day-60 TCRbeta diversity seen in some patients. It was reported that alpha-beta T cells came from several hundred expanded graft clones (about two months after transplant). Counts and diversity of T cells one year after transplant came mostly from newly produced T cells.

A library of TCRbeta sequences, prepared with unique molecular identifiers, was generated. Each CDR3 protein is one row after TCRdb ran MiXCR on the PCR reads. The sample holds 610,000 or so distinct CDR3 sequences, over 20% seen once. In this sample, this clonotype turned up a few times. Its antigen is undetermined. With V trimmed by 5 bases and J by 5 bases, 6 bases remained unmatched. This CDR3 comprises 14 residues. Germline assignment: CDR1 MDHEN and CDR2 SYDVKM. This TCR was recovered from a boy under two years old with Wiskott-Aldrich syndrome, due to receive a stem cell transplant. The chain is built from TRBV28 and TRBJ2-4, with 7 bases matching TRBD1. Sequencing used PBMCs, obtained before TCRalphabeta/CD19-depleted stem cell transplant. The DNA for the CDR3 is TGTGCCAGCAGTGCCCGGGACAGACAAAACATTCAGTACTTC. This sequence encodes CASSARDRQNIQYF.